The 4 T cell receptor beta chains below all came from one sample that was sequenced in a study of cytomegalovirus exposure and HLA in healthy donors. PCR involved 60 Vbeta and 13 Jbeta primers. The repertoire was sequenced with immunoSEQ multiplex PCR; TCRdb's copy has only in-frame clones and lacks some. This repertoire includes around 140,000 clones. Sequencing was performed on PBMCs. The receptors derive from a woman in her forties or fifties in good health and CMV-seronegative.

The CDR3 DNA follows: TGTGCCAGCTCACCAACCAGGTACCAAGAGACCCAGTACTTC. This sequence encodes CASSPTRYQETQYF. The rearrangement uses TRBV18 and TRBJ2-5, with D unresolved. From germline, CDR1 is KGHSH and CDR2 LQKENI. V lost 2 bases, J lost 0 bases, and 7 bases lay in between. The CDR3 covers 14 residues.

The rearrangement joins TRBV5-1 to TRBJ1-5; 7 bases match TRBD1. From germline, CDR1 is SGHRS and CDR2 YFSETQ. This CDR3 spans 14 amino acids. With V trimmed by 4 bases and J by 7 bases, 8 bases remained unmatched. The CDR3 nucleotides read TGCGCCAGCAGCACGGGGGCAGGGGGACAGCCCCAGCATTTT. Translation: CASSTGAGGQPQHF.

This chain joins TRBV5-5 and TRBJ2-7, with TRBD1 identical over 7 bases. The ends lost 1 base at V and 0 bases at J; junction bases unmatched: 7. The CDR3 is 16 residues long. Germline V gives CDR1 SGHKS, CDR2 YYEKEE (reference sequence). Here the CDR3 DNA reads TGTGCCAGCAGCTTGACTATGACAGGGAGCTCCTACGAGCAGTACTTC. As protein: CASSLTMTGSSYEQYF.

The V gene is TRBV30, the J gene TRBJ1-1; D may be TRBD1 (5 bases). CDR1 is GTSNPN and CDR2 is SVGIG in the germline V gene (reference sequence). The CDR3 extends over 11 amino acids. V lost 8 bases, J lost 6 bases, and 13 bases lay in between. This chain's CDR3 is CAGSLGAEAFF. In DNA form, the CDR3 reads TGTGCCGGCTCCTTAGGGGCTGAAGCTTTCTTT.